This T cell receptor beta chain was captured by sequencing in a study of CD8 T cells in Susac syndrome. RNA amounts of 0.5 to 1 ug underwent reverse transcription with random hexamers. A multiplex approach, immunoSEQ multiplex PCR, amplified TCR beta CDR3 across 54 Vbeta and 13 Jbeta. TCRdb reprocessed the immunoSEQ multiplex PCR reads with MiXCR, giving one entry per CDR3 protein. The sample lists about 150,000 distinct CDR3 sequences; about 91% were seen once. Sequencing of TCR beta was performed on blood CD8+ T cells and on blood CD4+ T cells. Purification of the CD8+ and CD4+ T cells relied on negative isolation, and TEMRA cells underwent FACS enrichment. The TCR comes from a human donor in good health. Material: CD4+ T cells from PBMCs.

CDR3 loop: CASSPQTSSLEQYF. DNA for the CDR3: TGCGCCAGCAGCCCACAGACTAGCAGCCTCGAGCAGTACTTC. The V gene is TRBV5-1, the J gene TRBJ2-7; TRBD2 matches 7 bases. There are 14 residues in the CDR3. Per germline, CDR1 SGHRS and CDR2 YFSETQ. The V and J ends lost 4 bases and 6 bases, in that order; junction bases with no gene match: 10.